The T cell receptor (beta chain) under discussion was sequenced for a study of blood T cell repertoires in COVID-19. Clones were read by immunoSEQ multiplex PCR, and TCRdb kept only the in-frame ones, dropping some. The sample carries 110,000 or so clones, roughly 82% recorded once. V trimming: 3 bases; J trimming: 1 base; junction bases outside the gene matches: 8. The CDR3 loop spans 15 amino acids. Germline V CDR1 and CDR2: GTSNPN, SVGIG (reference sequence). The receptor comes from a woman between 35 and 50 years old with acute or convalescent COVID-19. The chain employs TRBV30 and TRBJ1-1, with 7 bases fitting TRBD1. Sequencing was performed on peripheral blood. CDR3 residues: CAWRRQGSKNTEAFF. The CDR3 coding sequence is TGTGCCTGGAGGAGACAGGGATCCAAGAACACTGAAGCTTTCTTT.